This section outlines one T cell receptor beta chain sequence together with its context. The sample belongs to a study of blood T cell repertoires in COVID-19. Everyone who took part was roughly 18 to 89 years old, and they came from fewer than 25 US areas. This CDR3 has 17 amino acids. Looked up from germline, CDR1 is KGHSH and CDR2 is LQKENI. V gave up 5 bases and J gave up 5 bases; unmatched junction bases: 14. Clones were sequenced by immunoSEQ multiplex PCR, and TCRdb holds only the in-frame ones, with some missing. The sample carries 250,000 to 350,000 clones, approximately 84% recorded once. The material sequenced was PBMCs or T cells enriched from blood (not recorded which). This sequence joins TRBV18 and TRBJ1-4, with 7 nucleotides matching TRBD1. The sequence derives from a woman under 30 who had recovered from COVID-19. The CDR3 region has the DNA TGTGCCAGCTCAGTCCTACGCTCCCAGGGGGTAAATGAAAAACTGTTTTTT. Amino acid sequence: CASSVLRSQGVNEKLFF.